This TCR beta chain originates from a study of OX40 agonist ivuxolimab in advanced cancers. Across the study: Participants averaged around 60 years of age (range about 23 to 90) and were roughly 80% male. Whole-study results and caveats: With doses of 0.1-3.0 mg/kg, partial responders showed among the lowest clonal expansion. CD4+ and CD8+ blood T cells expanded clonally by week 6 at 0.1 to 3.0 mg/kg.

Germline V CDR1 and CDR2: SQVTM, ANQGSEA. V was trimmed by 0 bases and J by 0 bases, leaving 6 bases between them. CDR3 size: 14 residues. Exclusion applied to patients with autoimmune disease history or systemic immunosuppression. Repertoires were generated with immunoSEQ multiplex PCR, while TCRdb's copy carries only in-frame clones and drops some. The sample carries about 99,000 clones, roughly 95% recorded once. This clone was seen a single time. The antigen is unknown. This TCR came from an adult with an advanced solid tumor such as melanoma, head and neck, liver or kidney cancer. The rearrangement links TRBV29-1 to TRBJ2-1, with D tentatively TRBD2 (5 bases). Sequencing used CD4+ or CD8+ T cells sorted from blood, obtained in a trial of the OX40 agonist ivuxolimab. Written as DNA, the CDR3 is TGCAGCGTTGAAGAAGGGAGCTCCTACAATGAGCAGTTCTTC. Translation gives CSVEEGSSYNEQFF.